The 20 T cell receptor beta chains in this list originate from one sample, sequenced in a study of cytomegalovirus exposure and HLA in healthy donors. The PCR was carried out with 60 Vbeta primers and 13 Jbeta primers. The repertoire was sequenced with immunoSEQ multiplex PCR; TCRdb's copy has only in-frame clones and lacks some. The data show 200,000 to 250,000 clones, more than 60% seen once. Sequencing input: PBMCs. The receptor set was obtained from a girl under 10 years old in good health and CMV-seronegative.

The chain uses TRBV5-1 and TRBJ2-1; maybe TRBD2 (6 bases). V lost 0 bases to trimming and J lost 3 bases, with 10 bases between them. CDR1 SGHRS and CDR2 YFSETQ come from the germline V gene. This CDR3 region has 15 residues. Here the CDR3 DNA reads TGCGCCAGCAGCTTGGACCCTAGCGTCTACAATGAGCAGTTCTTC. It translates to CASSLDPSVYNEQFF.

The chain couples TRBV9 to TRBJ1-6; the match to TRBD1 covers 9 bases. This CDR3 region has 17 residues. V trimming: 5 bases; J trimming: 5 bases; junction bases outside the gene matches: 11. Germline V gene sequence: CDR1 SGDLS, CDR2 YYNGEE. In DNA, the CDR3 is TGTGCCAGCAGTGATATGACAGGGGGGCTTAATAATTCACCCCTCCACTTT. Its protein is CASSDMTGGLNNSPLHF.

V usage is TRBV6-5 and J usage is TRBJ1-1, with a weak D call TRBD1 (5 bases). V was trimmed by 0 bases and J by 3 bases, leaving 14 bases between them. The CDR3 has 16 residues. Germline CDR1 MNHEY, CDR2 SVGAGI. In DNA, the CDR3 is TGTGCCAGCAGTTACTCGACATACAGGTTCGACACTGAAGCTTTCTTT. It specifies CASSYSTYRFDTEAFF.

The chain has TRBV10-3 and TRBJ2-7; D may be TRBD1 (5 bases). Looked up from germline, CDR1 is ENHRY and CDR2 is SYGVKD. Trimming took off 4 bases at V and 2 bases at J, with 6 bases between the two ends. The CDR3 runs 12 residues. The CDR3 sequence is CAISGQPYEQYF. The CDR3 nucleotides read TGTGCCATCAGTGGACAGCCCTACGAGCAGTACTTC.

V gene TRBV27 combines with J gene TRBJ2-6; possibly TRBD1 for D (5 bases). With 0 bases removed from V and 11 bases from J, the gap between germline ends came to 17 bases. CDR3 size: 16 residues. Germline CDR1 reads MNHEY; CDR2 reads SMNVEV (reference sequence). CDR3 nucleotide sequence: TGTGCCAGCAGTTTATCCTCGGACACCCCCAGAGACGTCCTGACTTTC. This encodes CASSLSSDTPRDVLTF.

The rearrangement links TRBV27 to TRBJ2-7; a weak D match, TRBD1 (6 bases). The ends were cut back, 2 bases at V and 5 bases at J, with 10 bases in the middle. CDR3 length: 13 amino acids. Germline CDR1 reads MNHEY; CDR2 reads SMNVEV (reference sequence). CDR3 bases: TGTGCCAGCAGTTTAAACAGGGTCGACGAGCAGTACTTC. Amino acids: CASSLNRVDEQYF.

The rearrangement uses TRBV5-4 and TRBJ1-4; 7 nucleotides agree with TRBD1. This CDR3 contains 14 residues. The V and J ends lost 4 bases and 2 bases, in that order; junction bases with no gene match: 2. The germline gives CDR1 SGHNT, CDR2 YYREEE (reference sequence). The chain's CDR3 is CASSLTGTNEKLFF. The CDR3 DNA reads TGTGCCAGCAGCCTGACAGGGACTAATGAAAAACTGTTTTTT.

CDR3 protein: CASSSYTRTDTQYF. CDR3 DNA: TGTGCCAGCAGCTCTTATACACGCACAGATACGCAGTATTTT. V usage is TRBV7-2 and J usage is TRBJ2-3, with no clear D. The CDR3 is 14 amino acids. From germline, CDR1 is SGHTA and CDR2 FQGNSA. V lost 4 bases and J lost 1, with 9 bases in between. The variable domain in full, completed from reference TRBV7-2 and TRBJ2-3, reads GAGVSQSPSNKVTEKGKDVELRCDPISGHTALYWYRQSLGQGLEFLIYFQGNSAPDKSGLPSDRFSAERTGGSVSTLTIQRTQQEDSAVYLCASSSYTRTDTQYFGPGTRLTVL.

DNA for the CDR3: TGTGCCAGCTCACCAACGGGTATCGCCGAGCAGTACTTC. As protein: CASSPTGIAEQYF. The V gene is TRBV18, the J gene TRBJ2-7; D call uncertain. The germline gives CDR1 KGHSH, CDR2 LQKENI. The CDR3 consists of 13 residues. V lost 2 bases and J 6 bases, leaving 11 bases between the germline ends.

The J gene is TRBJ1-4, the V gene TRBV6-1; TRBD1 is a possible D gene (5 bases). Trimming removed 6 bases from V and 8 bases from J, with 19 bases in between. Germline V gene data show CDR1 as MNHNS and CDR2 as SASEGT. The CDR3 is 15 residues long. CDR3 residues: CASSRTQGFPEKLFF. The CDR3 nucleotides read TGTGCCAGCAGCAGAACTCAGGGTTTTCCGGAAAAACTGTTTTTT.

The CDR3 nucleotides read TGTGCCAGCAGTTACTCGACAGCGGGCTACGAGCAGTACTTC. The encoded protein is CASSYSTAGYEQYF. This chain connects TRBV6-5 to TRBJ2-7, with a weak D call TRBD2 (6 bases). The CDR3 spans 14 residues. The ends were cut back, 0 bases at V and 3 bases at J, with 9 bases in the middle. Germline CDR1 and CDR2: MNHEY and SVGAGI.

The chain recombines TRBV7-9 with TRBJ2-1; 8 bases line up with TRBD2. V dropped 1 base and J dropped 4; count of bases not matched to a gene: 3. The CDR3 runs to 15 residues. Looked up from germline, CDR1 is SEHNR and CDR2 is FQNEAQ (reference sequence). Here the CDR3 DNA reads TGTGCCAGCAGCTTAGGGACTAGCAGTTACAATGAGCAGTTCTTC. Its translation is CASSLGTSSYNEQFF.

The V and J genes are TRBV4-1 and TRBJ2-7; 7 bases match TRBD2. The germline gives CDR1 MGHRA, CDR2 YSYEKL. The CDR3 spans 17 residues. With 1 base clipped from V and 4 bases from J, the junction kept 13 bases outside the gene matches. The CDR3: CASSQAHSLTSRYEQYF. CDR3 DNA: TGCGCCAGCAGCCAAGCCCATTCGTTGACTAGCCGGTACGAGCAGTACTTC.

The chain is built from TRBV12-5 and TRBJ1-3; D possibly corresponds to TRBD1 (6 bases). V was pared by 2 bases and J by 4 bases, with 9 bases between. CDR1 is LGHNT, CDR2 FRNRAP, per germline. The CDR3 is made up of 14 amino acids. The CDR3 sequence: CASGLQQGGNTIYF. The CDR3, as DNA: TGTGCTAGTGGTTTGCAGCAGGGGGGAAACACCATATATTTT.

This sequence joins TRBV10-1 and TRBJ1-2; TRBD1 matches 9 bases. The CDR3 runs 13 residues. Germline V gives CDR1 WNHNN, CDR2 SYGVQD (reference sequence). Trimming at V came to 1 base and at J to 11 bases, leaving 5 bases not matched to a gene. CDR3 in DNA: TGCGCCAGCAGTGAGTACCTGGACAGGGGATACACCTTC. Translating gives CASSEYLDRGYTF.

The genes are TRBV27 and TRBJ2-1, with D maybe TRBD2 (5 bases). Germline CDR1 is MNHEY and CDR2 is SMNVEV (reference sequence). The ends were cut back, 4 bases at V and 9 bases at J, with 25 bases in the middle. This CDR3 is 17 amino acids long. The CDR3: CASSYGFGTTAGLEQFF. The DNA for the CDR3 is TGTGCCAGCAGTTATGGGTTTGGCACCACGGCAGGACTTGAGCAGTTCTTC.

The chain couples TRBV10-1 to TRBJ1-1, with TRBD1 as a possible D gene (5 bases). Trimming pared 4 bases from V and 1 base from J, leaving 7 bases between. CDR1 and CDR2 from the germline V gene are WNHNN and SYGVQD (reference sequence). This CDR3 has 13 residues. In DNA form, the CDR3 reads TGCGCCAGCAGTGGACAGCCGAACACTGAAGCTTTCTTT. It yields the protein CASSGQPNTEAFF.

The chain carries TRBV5-1 and TRBJ2-3; the D is unclear. CDR1 is SGHRS, CDR2 YFSETQ, per germline. V was shortened by 1 base and J by 4 bases, with 4 bases between the two germline ends. The CDR3 runs to 12 residues. The CDR3 coding sequence is TGCGCCAGCAGCTTGCTCTCAGATACGCAGTATTTT. Encoded protein: CASSLLSDTQYF.

This clone turned up a few times. This rearrangement joins TRBV27 to TRBJ2-6; D gene ambiguous. V was trimmed by 5 bases and J by 0 bases, leaving 8 bases between them. CDR1 is MNHEY, CDR2 SMNVEV, per germline (reference sequence). This CDR3 contains 15 residues. This chain's CDR3 is CASSARVSGANVLTF. The DNA of the CDR3 is TGTGCCAGCAGTGCCCGAGTCTCTGGGGCCAACGTCCTGACTTTC.

The chain recombines TRBV12-5 with TRBJ2-2; D call uncertain. CDR1 and CDR2 (germline): LGHNT, FRNRAP. The CDR3 sequence is 14 residues long. V lost 6 bases and J lost 0, with 8 bases in between. The CDR3: CASGGEANTGELFF. For the CDR3, the DNA is TGTGCTAGTGGGGGCGAAGCGAACACCGGGGAGCTGTTTTTT.